The clone carrying this TCR beta chain appeared many times. Its antigen is not identified. Each TCR beta library was made by quantitative 5'-RACE that incorporated molecular barcodes. TCRdb itself ran the 5' RACE reads through MiXCR, one entry per CDR3 protein. The data hold 450,000 to 550,000 distinct CDR3 sequences, with approximately 5% observed a single time. This sample is part of a study of CD8 T cells in ankylosing spondylitis. General study findings and limits: The authors reported significant enrichment of disease-linked clones in matched ankylosing spondylitis synovial fluid. Reports of some motif variants in reactive arthritis synovial fluid and blood predate this one. Characteristic of ankylosing spondylitis blood, it appeared, was a TCR beta motif comprising eight highly homologous variants.

The sample consisted of blood, either unsorted or a sorted T cell fraction (not recorded which). The source of this sequence is a male donor with ankylosing spondylitis.

The CDR3 region has the DNA TGTGCCAGCAGTAGTGCAGGGGGCTATAATTCACCCCTCCACTTT. Encoded protein: CASSSAGGYNSPLHF. The chain carries TRBV27 and TRBJ1-6; 7 positions match TRBD1. CDR1 is MNHEY and CDR2 is SMNVEV in the germline V gene (reference sequence). The ends lost 5 bases at V and 3 bases at J; junction bases unmatched: 4. This CDR3 spans 15 amino acids.